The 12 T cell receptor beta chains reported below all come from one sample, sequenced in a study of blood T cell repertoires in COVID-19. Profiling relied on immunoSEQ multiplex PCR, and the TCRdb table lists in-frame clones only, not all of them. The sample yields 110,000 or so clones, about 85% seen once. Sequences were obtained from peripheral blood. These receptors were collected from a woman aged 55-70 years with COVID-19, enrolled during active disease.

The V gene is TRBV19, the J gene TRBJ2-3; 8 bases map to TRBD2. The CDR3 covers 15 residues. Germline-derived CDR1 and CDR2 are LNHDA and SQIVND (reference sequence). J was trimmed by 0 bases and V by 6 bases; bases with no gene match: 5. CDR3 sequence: CASRPRGASTDTQYF. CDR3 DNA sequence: TGTGCCAGTAGACCGCGGGGGGCTAGCACAGATACGCAGTATTTT.

CDR3 loop: CASVRQGIINQPQHF. The DNA of the CDR3 is TGTGCCAGTGTGAGACAGGGGATAATCAATCAGCCCCAGCATTTT. The V call is TRBV19, the J call TRBJ1-5, with 8 nucleotides matching TRBD1. The J segment lost 3 bases and the V segment lost 8 bases, leaving 9 bases of the junction unmatched. Germline CDR1 and CDR2: LNHDA and SQIVND (reference sequence). CDR3 length equals 15 residues.

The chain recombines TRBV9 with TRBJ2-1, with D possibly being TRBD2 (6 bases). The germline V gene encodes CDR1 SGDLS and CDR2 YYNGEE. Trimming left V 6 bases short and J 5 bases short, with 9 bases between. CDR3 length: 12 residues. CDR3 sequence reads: CASTGGDNEQFF. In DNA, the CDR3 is TGTGCCAGCACCGGAGGGGACAATGAGCAGTTCTTC.

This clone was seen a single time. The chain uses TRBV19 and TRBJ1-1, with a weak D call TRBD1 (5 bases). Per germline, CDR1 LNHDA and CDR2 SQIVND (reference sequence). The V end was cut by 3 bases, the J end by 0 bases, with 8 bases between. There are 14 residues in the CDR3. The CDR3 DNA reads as TGTGCCAGTAGTATGACAGACATGAACACTGAAGCTTTCTTT. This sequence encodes CASSMTDMNTEAFF.

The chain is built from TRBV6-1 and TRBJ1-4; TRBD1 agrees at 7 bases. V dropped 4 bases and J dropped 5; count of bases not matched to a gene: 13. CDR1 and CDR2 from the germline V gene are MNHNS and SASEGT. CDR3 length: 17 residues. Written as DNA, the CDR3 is TGTGCCAGCAGTGGGGGGTTAACGGGACAGAAGAATGAAAAACTGTTTTTT. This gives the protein CASSGGLTGQKNEKLFF.

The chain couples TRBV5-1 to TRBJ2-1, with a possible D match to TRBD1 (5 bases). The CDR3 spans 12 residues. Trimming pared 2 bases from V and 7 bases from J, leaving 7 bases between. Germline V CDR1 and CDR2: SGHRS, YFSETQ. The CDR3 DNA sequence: TGCGCCAGCAGCTTTCAGGGAAATGAGCAGTTCTTC. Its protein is CASSFQGNEQFF.

The CDR3 spells CSVEDPAGNYGYTF. The CDR3 DNA reads TGCAGCGTTGAAGATCCGGCAGGAAACTATGGCTACACCTTC. The chain combines TRBV29-1 with TRBJ1-2, with D unresolved. The CDR3 consists of 14 residues. Trimming shortened V by 0 bases and J by 2 bases, and 10 bases separated the two germline ends. Per the germline V gene, CDR1 is SQVTM and CDR2 is ANQGSEA.

CDR3 nucleotide sequence: TGTGCCAGCAGTTCCTTACAGGGGAAGACGATAGCTGAAGCTTTCTTT. This sequence encodes CASSSLQGKTIAEAFF. The chain combines TRBV6-5 with TRBJ1-1; 7 positions match TRBD1. V lost 4 bases, J lost 6 bases, and 14 bases stayed unmatched. The V gene's germline CDR1 is MNHEY and CDR2 SVGAGI. The CDR3 has 16 residues.

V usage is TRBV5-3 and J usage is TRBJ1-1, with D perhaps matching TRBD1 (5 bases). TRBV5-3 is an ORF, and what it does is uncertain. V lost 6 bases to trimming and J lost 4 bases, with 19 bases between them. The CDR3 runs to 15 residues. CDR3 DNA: TGTGCCAGAACTGGGGACTCACATCACCGCACTGAAGCTTTCTTT. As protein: CARTGDSHHRTEAFF.

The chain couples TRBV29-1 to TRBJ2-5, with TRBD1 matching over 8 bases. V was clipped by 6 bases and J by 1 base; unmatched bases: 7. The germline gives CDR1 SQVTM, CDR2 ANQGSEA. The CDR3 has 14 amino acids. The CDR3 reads CSVAPRGPQETQYF. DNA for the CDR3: TGCAGCGTCGCGCCCAGGGGGCCCCAAGAGACCCAGTACTTC.

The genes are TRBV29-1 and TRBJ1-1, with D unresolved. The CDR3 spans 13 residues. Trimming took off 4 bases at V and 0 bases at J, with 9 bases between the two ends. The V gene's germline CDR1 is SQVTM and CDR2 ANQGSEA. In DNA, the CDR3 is TGCAGCGTTGTGGGGAGAATGAACACTGAAGCTTTCTTT. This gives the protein CSVVGRMNTEAFF.

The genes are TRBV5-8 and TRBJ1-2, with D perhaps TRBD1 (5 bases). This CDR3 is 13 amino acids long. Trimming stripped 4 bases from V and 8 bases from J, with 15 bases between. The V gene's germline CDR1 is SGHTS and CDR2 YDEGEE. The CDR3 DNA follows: TGTGCCAGCAGCCCCCGGGGGACTCGGGGCTACACCTTC. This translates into CASSPRGTRGYTF.